This T cell receptor (beta chain) was captured in a study of tumor-infiltrating lymphocytes in oesophageal squamous cell carcinoma. The germline CDR1 and CDR2 sequences are WNHNN and SYGVQD (reference sequence). V was clipped by 8 bases and J by 3 bases, with 17 bases between them. The CDR3 is made up of 15 amino acids. TCRdb redid the calling of the PCR reads with MiXCR, one entry per CDR3 protein. The sample lists approximately 21,000 distinct CDR3 sequences, 35% to 40% seen once, with 30% to 45% in the top ten. This chain joins TRBV10-1 and TRBJ2-1; D uncertain. The sequence was obtained from a male donor with esophageal squamous cell carcinoma. The sequencing input was esophageal tumor tissue. The CDR3 region has the DNA TGCGCCAGCGGAGTTGGGTCCGGAAACTACAATGAGCAGTTCTTC. Its protein is CASGVGSGNYNEQFF.